These T cell receptor beta chains were read from a single sample in a study of TIL therapy for anti-PD-1-resistant metastatic lung cancer. Clones were read by immunoSEQ multiplex PCR, and TCRdb kept only the in-frame ones, dropping some. Altogether tens of thousands of clones are present, about 79% being singletons, with the ten largest covering roughly 7%. Material: blood, obtained at baseline. The receptors were gathered from a person aged 25 to 80 with non-small cell lung cancer. The CDR3 runs from the conserved cysteine through the conserved F or W. The order of the fields is J gene, V gene, D gene, clone size, CDR3 protein, CDR3 DNA. D genes are given only for firm matches. Size values are once, few and many counts, or a class for expanded clones, and some rows have none.

J: TRBJ2-7
V: TRBV19
D: NA
size: NA
CDR3: CASSIGRGAVPEQYF
DNA: TGTGCCAGTAGTATAGGACGGGGGGCGGTTCCCGAGCAGTACTTC

J: TRBJ2-6
V: TRBV5-4
D: NA
size: NA
CDR3: CASSSRRPPSSGANVLTF
DNA: TGTGCCAGCAGCTCCCGCCGGCCCCCTAGCTCTGGGGCCAACGTCCTGACTTTC

J: TRBJ1-4
V: TRBV28
D: NA
size: NA
CDR3: CAMSQGGGNEKLFF
DNA: TGTGCCATGTCACAGGGTGGGGGAAATGAAAAACTGTTTTTT

J: TRBJ2-7
V: TRBV6-5
D: NA
size: NA
CDR3: CASSYRQFVYEQYF
DNA: TGTGCCAGCAGTTACCGGCAGTTCGTCTACGAGCAGTACTTC

J: TRBJ2-7
V: TRBV11-3
D: TRBD2
size: NA
CDR3: CASSFQRGTSGTSYEQYF
DNA: TGTGCCAGCAGCTTCCAAAGGGGTACTAGCGGAACCTCCTACGAGCAGTACTTC

J: TRBJ1-1
V: TRBV5-6
D: TRBD1
size: medium-sized
CDR3: CASSHRGMNTEAFF
DNA: TGTGCCAGCAGCCACAGGGGCATGAACACTGAAGCTTTCTTT

J: TRBJ2-5
V: TRBV19
D: NA
size: NA
CDR3: CASSIGRRETQYF
DNA: TGTGCCAGTAGTATAGGGAGGCGAGAGACCCAGTACTTC

J: TRBJ2-1
V: TRBV7-2
D: NA
size: NA
CDR3: CASSQTRLEQFF
DNA: TGTGCCAGCAGCCAGACTCGGTTAGAGCAGTTCTTC

J: TRBJ2-3
V: TRBV15
D: NA
size: NA
CDR3: CATSRDPRGTDTQYF
DNA: TGTGCCACCAGCAGAGATCCCAGGGGCACAGATACGCAGTATTTT

J: TRBJ1-2
V: TRBV2
D: TRBD1
size: NA
CDR3: CASSEARTGSVSGYTF
DNA: TGTGCCAGCAGTGAAGCGCGGACAGGGAGTGTCTCTGGCTACACCTTC

J: TRBJ2-2
V: TRBV5-1
D: TRBD1
size: NA
CDR3: CASRKAGTGAYTGELFF
DNA: TGCGCCAGCAGGAAGGCCGGGACAGGGGCCTACACCGGGGAGCTGTTTTTT

J: TRBJ2-3
V: TRBV28
D: NA
size: NA
CDR3: CATEGGGSTDTQYF
DNA: TGTGCCACCGAGGGGGGAGGAAGCACAGATACGCAGTATTTT

J: TRBJ2-7
V: TRBV7-2
D: TRBD2
size: NA
CDR3: CASSLGTSGIEQYF
DNA: TGTGCCAGCAGCTTAGGGACTAGCGGTATCGAGCAGTACTTC

J: TRBJ1-5
V: TRBV7-2
D: NA
size: NA
CDR3: CASSLRLGEGNQPQHF
DNA: TGTGCCAGCAGCTTAAGGTTAGGGGAAGGCAATCAGCCCCAGCATTTT

J: TRBJ2-2
V: TRBV7-9
D: TRBD1
size: once
CDR3: CASSFDRGVGELFF
DNA: TGTGCCAGCAGCTTTGACAGGGGAGTCGGGGAGCTGTTTTTT

J: TRBJ2-5
V: TRBV18
D: NA
size: NA
CDR3: CASSPETQYF
DNA: TGTGCCAGCTCTCCGGAGACCCAGTACTTC

J: TRBJ2-2
V: TRBV19
D: TRBD2
size: NA
CDR3: CASSTPGLRIPGELFF
DNA: TGTGCCAGTAGTACACCGGGACTAAGAATCCCCGGGGAGCTGTTTTTT

J: TRBJ2-7
V: TRBV28
D: TRBD1
size: NA
CDR3: CASRDRGAYEQYF
DNA: TGTGCCAGCAGAGACAGGGGGGCCTACGAGCAGTACTTC

J: TRBJ2-5
V: TRBV5-4
D: TRBD2
size: NA
CDR3: CASSSGLAGGGETQYF
DNA: TGTGCCAGCAGCTCTGGACTAGCGGGAGGAGGGGAGACCCAGTACTTC

J: TRBJ2-7
V: TRBV6-1
D: NA
size: NA
CDR3: CASSALAEQYF
DNA: TGTGCCAGCAGTGCGTTGGCTGAGCAGTACTTC

J: TRBJ2-7
V: TRBV4-3
D: NA
size: NA
CDR3: CASSQDFRGSYEQYF
DNA: TGCGCCAGCAGCCAAGATTTCAGGGGTTCCTACGAGCAGTACTTC

J: TRBJ2-6
V: TRBV30
D: NA
size: NA
CDR3: CASGSGGANVLTF
DNA: TGTGCCTCGGGGTCTGGTGGGGCCAACGTCCTGACTTTC

J: TRBJ1-1
V: TRBV5-6
D: NA
size: NA
CDR3: CASSARLLNTEAFF
DNA: TGTGCCAGCAGCGCTAGACTGTTGAACACTGAAGCTTTCTTT

J: TRBJ2-5
V: TRBV20-1
D: NA
size: NA
CDR3: CSARAAETQYF
DNA: TGCAGTGCTAGGGCGGCAGAGACCCAGTACTTC

J: TRBJ1-6
V: TRBV5-6
D: NA
size: NA
CDR3: CASRFTGSYNSPLHF
DNA: TGTGCCAGCAGATTCACAGGCTCCTATAATTCACCCCTCCACTTT

J: TRBJ1-2
V: TRBV5-1
D: TRBD1
size: NA
CDR3: CASSLAQGFDGYTF
DNA: TGCGCCAGCAGCTTGGCACAGGGGTTTGACGGCTACACCTTC

J: TRBJ1-2
V: TRBV21-1
D: NA
size: NA
CDR3: CASSKEELPEGYTF
DNA: TGTGCCAGCAGCAAAGAGGAATTACCGGAGGGCTACACCTTC

J: TRBJ2-5
V: TRBV2
D: NA
size: once
CDR3: CASSLQGIQETQYF
DNA: TGTGCCAGCAGTCTGCAGGGGATCCAAGAGACCCAGTACTTC

J: TRBJ2-2
V: TRBV2
D: NA
size: NA
CDR3: CASKGSTPSTGELFF
DNA: TGTGCCAGCAAAGGCTCGACCCCGAGCACCGGGGAGCTGTTTTTT

J: TRBJ2-3
V: TRBV7-9
D: TRBD2
size: NA
CDR3: CASSFRGDVTDTQYF
DNA: TGTGCCAGCAGCTTCCGGGGGGATGTCACAGATACGCAGTATTTT

J: TRBJ2-5
V: TRBV19
D: NA
size: NA
CDR3: CASSQGARRGQETQYF
DNA: TGTGCCAGTAGTCAAGGGGCCCGCCGAGGGCAAGAGACCCAGTACTTC

J: TRBJ1-5
V: TRBV7-2
D: NA
size: NA
CDR3: CASSLAGQGGLSQPQHF
DNA: TGTGCCAGCAGCTTAGCCGGGCAGGGCGGATTGAGTCAGCCCCAGCATTTT

J: TRBJ1-3
V: TRBV2
D: NA
size: NA
CDR3: CASTGSRAGNTIYF
DNA: TGTGCCAGCACGGGGAGCAGGGCTGGAAACACCATATATTTT

J: TRBJ2-3
V: TRBV28
D: NA
size: once
CDR3: CASSSGGSTDTQYF
DNA: TGTGCCAGCAGTAGCGGCGGGAGCACAGATACGCAGTATTTT

J: TRBJ1-2
V: TRBV7-4
D: NA
size: NA
CDR3: CASSLISRGLYGYTF
DNA: TGTGCCAGCAGCCTGATCTCCAGGGGATTATATGGCTACACCTTC

J: TRBJ2-2
V: TRBV9
D: NA
size: NA
CDR3: CASSVITGGGNGELFF
DNA: TGTGCCAGCAGCGTTATTACTGGCGGAGGAAACGGGGAGCTGTTTTTT

J: TRBJ1-2
V: TRBV30
D: TRBD1
size: NA
CDR3: CAWRDRGLSTF
DNA: TGTGCCTGGAGGGACAGGGGGCTATCCACCTTC

J: TRBJ2-7
V: TRBV30
D: TRBD1
size: NA
CDR3: CASETRTGGTYEQYF
DNA: TGTGCCTCAGAAACTCGGACAGGGGGCACCTACGAGCAGTACTTC

J: TRBJ2-1
V: TRBV30
D: NA
size: NA
CDR3: CAWNRYNEQFF
DNA: TGTGCCTGGAACAGGTACAATGAGCAGTTCTTC

J: TRBJ2-5
V: TRBV14
D: TRBD2
size: NA
CDR3: CASSPGGAQYF
DNA: TGTGCCAGCAGCCCTGGGGGGGCCCAGTACTTC

J: TRBJ2-7
V: TRBV6-6
D: TRBD1
size: NA
CDR3: CASSYSGTAAKQYF
DNA: TGTGCCAGCAGTTACTCGGGGACAGCCGCTAAGCAGTACTTC

J: TRBJ1-2
V: TRBV27
D: TRBD1
size: NA
CDR3: CASRGQASYGYTF
DNA: TGTGCCAGCAGGGGACAGGCCTCCTATGGCTACACCTTC

J: TRBJ1-2
V: TRBV5-1
D: TRBD1
size: few
CDR3: CASSSGQGSSYGYTF
DNA: TGCGCCAGCAGCTCAGGACAGGGGAGCAGCTATGGCTACACCTTC

J: TRBJ2-3
V: TRBV7-9
D: TRBD2
size: NA
CDR3: CASSPPPNLAGSSTDTQYF
DNA: TGTGCCAGCAGCCCCCCCCCGAACCTAGCGGGGTCTAGCACAGATACGCAGTATTTT

J: TRBJ1-1
V: TRBV6-1
D: TRBD1
size: NA
CDR3: CASSEAIQGSEAFF
DNA: TGTGCCAGCAGTGAAGCGATACAGGGGTCTGAAGCTTTCTTT

J: TRBJ2-7
V: TRBV23-1
D: NA
size: NA
CDR3: CASTPTKRTFNYEQYF
DNA: TGCGCCAGTACACCTACGAAGCGAACTTTTAACTACGAGCAGTACTTC

J: TRBJ1-4
V: TRBV28
D: NA
size: NA
CDR3: CASSPAYEKLFF
DNA: TGTGCCAGCAGTCCGGCATATGAAAAACTGTTTTTT

J: TRBJ1-1
V: TRBV5-1
D: TRBD1
size: once
CDR3: CASSSDRGTEAFF
DNA: TGCGCCAGCAGCTCGGACAGGGGGACTGAAGCTTTCTTT

J: TRBJ2-3
V: TRBV9
D: TRBD2
size: NA
CDR3: CASSVGLAGGTDTQYF
DNA: TGTGCCAGCAGCGTAGGACTAGCGGGGGGGACAGATACGCAGTATTTT

J: TRBJ1-1
V: TRBV30
D: TRBD1
size: NA
CDR3: CAWSSGQGGTEAFF
DNA: TGTGCCTGGAGTTCTGGACAGGGGGGAACTGAAGCTTTCTTT

J: TRBJ1-1
V: TRBV5-6
D: NA
size: once
CDR3: CASSQAWTEAFF
DNA: TGTGCCAGCAGCCAGGCCTGGACTGAAGCTTTCTTT

J: TRBJ2-1
V: TRBV4-2
D: NA
size: NA
CDR3: CASSQAPGGYNEQFF
DNA: TGTGCCAGCAGCCAAGCCCCAGGGGGGTACAATGAGCAGTTCTTC